This T cell receptor (beta chain) was sequenced in a study of blood T cell repertoires in COVID-19. CDR1 and CDR2 from the germline V gene are SGHVS and FQNEAQ. The CDR3 spans 16 residues. The V end was cut by 0 bases, the J end by 2 bases, with 12 bases between. Measured with immunoSEQ multiplex PCR; TCRdb has only the in-frame clones, and not every one. Of 120,000 to 150,000 clones listed, more than 75% are singletons. The material sequenced was peripheral blood. This chain connects TRBV7-8 to TRBJ2-3; D call uncertain. The receptor was derived from a man aged 50 or older who had recovered from COVID-19. The CDR3: CASSLAEVFLTDTQYF. The DNA of the CDR3 is TGTGCCAGCAGCTTAGCCGAGGTATTTCTCACAGATACGCAGTATTTT.